A single sample gave rise to the 20 T cell receptor beta chains below, sequenced in a study of OX40 agonist ivuxolimab in advanced cancers. Assay used: immunoSEQ multiplex PCR; TCRdb lists only in-frame clones, some missing. The profile shows under 85,000 clones, about 88% of them singletons. The sample was CD4+ or CD8+ T cells sorted from blood, taken in a trial of the OX40 agonist ivuxolimab. The receptors shown here come from an adult with an advanced solid tumor such as melanoma, head and neck, liver or kidney cancer.

This chain joins TRBV10-3 and TRBJ1-4; D unresolved. Germline CDR1 reads ENHRY; CDR2 reads SYGVKD. The CDR3 extends over 11 amino acids. Trimming stripped 9 bases from V and 0 bases from J, with 2 bases between. The CDR3 sequence: CAISTNEKLFF. CDR3 sequence (DNA): TGTGCCATTTCAACTAATGAAAAACTGTTTTTT.

This sequence joins TRBV7-9 and TRBJ1-5, with D uncertain. Germline CDR1 and CDR2: SEHNR and FQNEAQ (reference sequence). The V end was cut by 3 bases, the J end by 4 bases, with 4 bases between. The CDR3 is 12 amino acids. For the CDR3, the DNA is TGTGCCAGCAGCTTTACTAATCAGCCCCAGCATTTT. Amino acid sequence: CASSFTNQPQHF.

This chain connects TRBV19 to TRBJ1-2; D gene uncertain. The CDR3 has 16 residues. Germline CDR1 is LNHDA and CDR2 is SQIVND (reference sequence). V lost 3 bases and J 0 bases, leaving 14 bases between the germline ends. CDR3 sequence reads: CASSMISGRTNYGYTF. CDR3 coding DNA: TGTGCCAGTAGTATGATTTCGGGGAGAACTAACTATGGCTACACCTTC.

V is TRBV28 and J is TRBJ1-1; possible D gene TRBD1, 5 bases. The V and J ends lost 4 bases and 1 base respectively, with 16 bases between them. Germline loops: CDR1 MDHEN, CDR2 SYDVKM. CDR3 length: 16 amino acids. CDR3 in DNA: TGTGCCAGCAGTTCTCCCCTCGGGGGAGCGAACACTGAAGCTTTCTTT. Translated, it gives CASSSPLGGANTEAFF.

This rearrangement joins TRBV27 to TRBJ1-2; 8 bases are a match to TRBD1. CDR3 size: 13 residues. V lost 6 bases and J lost 2; bases outside the gene matches: 2. Germline CDR1 MNHEY, CDR2 SMNVEV (reference sequence). CDR3 bases: TGTGCCAGCAGATGGACAGGGAACTATGGCTACACCTTC. Its translation is CASRWTGNYGYTF.

The chain carries TRBV19 and TRBJ2-1, with 11 bases that match TRBD2. The CDR3 covers 17 residues. Germline assignment: CDR1 LNHDA and CDR2 SQIVND (reference sequence). V was clipped by 5 bases and J by 0 bases; unmatched bases: 6. Here the CDR3 reads CASSSPSGGSSYNEQFF. The CDR3 nucleotides read TGTGCCAGTAGTTCGCCTAGCGGGGGGAGCTCCTACAATGAGCAGTTCTTC.

This rearrangement joins TRBV18 to TRBJ2-5, with D perhaps TRBD1 or TRBD2 (7 bases each). CDR3 length equals 14 residues. V lost 3 bases, J lost 5 bases, and 13 bases lay in between. Germline V gene sequence: CDR1 KGHSH, CDR2 LQKENI. The CDR3 loop is CASSPTGRGETQYF. The CDR3 nucleotides read TGTGCCAGCTCACCGACAGGGAGGGGCGAGACCCAGTACTTC.

The rearrangement links TRBV6-6 to TRBJ1-2; D is perhaps TRBD1 (6 bases). V was clipped by 5 bases and J by 8 bases, with 9 bases between them. The CDR3 totals 11 residues. Germline V lookup: CDR1 MNHNY, CDR2 SVGAGI (reference sequence). DNA of the CDR3: TGTGCCAGCAGTCCCGGGACAGGCTACACCTTC. Its protein product is CASSPGTGYTF.

The chain combines TRBV27 with TRBJ2-1, with 10 nucleotides matching TRBD2. CDR3 length: 15 amino acids. Unmatched junction bases numbered 3, after V lost 3 bases and J lost 4 bases. Germline CDR1 and CDR2: MNHEY and SMNVEV (reference sequence). CDR3 bases: TGTGCCAGCAGTTTTCCGGGACTAGCGTACAATGAGCAGTTCTTC. This translates into CASSFPGLAYNEQFF.

This clone appeared once. The genes are TRBV19 and TRBJ1-5; D possibly corresponds to TRBD1 (5 bases). There are 15 residues in the CDR3. Trimming removed 5 bases at V and 1 base at J, with 12 bases between. Germline V gene sequence: CDR1 LNHDA, CDR2 SQIVND (reference sequence). The CDR3 DNA follows: TGTGCCAGTAGTGTATCGGGGGTGAGCAATCAGCCCCAGCATTTT. Translated: CASSVSGVSNQPQHF.

This clone was detected only a few times. The rearrangement uses TRBV11-3 and TRBJ2-1; 8 bases match TRBD1. Germline CDR1 and CDR2: SGHNT and YENEEA. Trimming took 3 bases from V and 4 from J; bases not matched to a gene: 2. The CDR3 contains 14 residues. CDR3 protein: CASSFGQGYNEQFF. CDR3 in DNA: TGTGCCAGCAGCTTTGGACAGGGATACAATGAGCAGTTCTTC.

This chain uses TRBV5-5 with TRBJ2-7; 8 bases are a match to TRBD1. Trimming at V came to 4 bases and at J to 3 bases, leaving 9 bases not matched to a gene. Looked up from germline, CDR1 is SGHKS and CDR2 is YYEKEE (reference sequence). CDR3 length equals 15 residues. The CDR3 reads CASSNGQGAFYEQYF. DNA of the CDR3: TGTGCCAGCAGCAACGGACAGGGCGCTTTCTACGAGCAGTACTTC. The full variable domain, in which reference TRBV5-5 and TRBJ2-7 provide the parts outside the CDR3, is DAGVTQSPTHLIKTRGQQVTLRCSPISGHKSVSWYQQVLGQGPQFIFQYYEKEERGRGNFPDRFSARQFPNYSSELNVNALLLGDSALYLCASSNGQGAFYEQYFGPGTRLTVT.

This chain connects TRBV25-1 to TRBJ1-4; no definite D call. Per the germline V gene, CDR1 is MGHDK and CDR2 is SYGVNS. The CDR3 is 16 residues long. Trimming took off 0 bases at V and 0 bases at J, with 8 bases between the two ends. Here the CDR3 reads CASSEYKLATNEKLFF. The CDR3 coding sequence is TGTGCCAGCAGTGAATACAAGTTAGCAACTAATGAAAAACTGTTTTTT.

V is TRBV21-1 and J is TRBJ2-7; the table's TRBD1 call for D was not verified on the DNA. TRBV21-1 is labeled a pseudogene. This CDR3 is built from 14 residues. The CDR3 sequence is CASSTRQFPYEQYF. In nucleotides, the CDR3 is TGTGCCAGCAGCACCAGACAATTCCCCTACGAGCAGTACTTC.

This clone was picked up one time. The chain couples TRBV15 to TRBJ2-7, with D possibly called TRBD1 or TRBD2 (5 bases each). Germline CDR1 reads LNHNV; CDR2 reads YYDKDF (reference sequence). The CDR3 runs 16 residues. V gave up 3 bases and J gave up 6 bases, with 21 bases separating them. DNA for the CDR3: TGTGCCACCAGCAGCTACCGGGACCCTTTTTCTGCCGAGCAGTACTTC. This sequence encodes CATSSYRDPFSAEQYF.

The rearrangement links TRBV6-5 to TRBJ2-7; 8 bases match TRBD2. The V gene's germline CDR1 is MNHEY and CDR2 SVGAGI. V shed 8 bases, J shed 0 bases, and the junction held 6 bases outside the gene matches. This CDR3 region has 14 residues. The CDR3 is CASGESGSSYEQYF. Written as DNA, the CDR3 is TGTGCCAGCGGAGAAAGCGGGAGCTCCTACGAGCAGTACTTC.

V and J are TRBV19 and TRBJ2-2, with D perhaps TRBD2 (7 bases). Trimming stripped 5 bases from V and 6 bases from J, with 25 bases between. CDR1 and CDR2 (germline): LNHDA, SQIVND (reference sequence). This CDR3 contains 18 residues. CDR3 DNA sequence: TGTGCCAGTAGTTTTAGACTCCCGGGGGGCCACAGGGCCGGGGAGCTGTTTTTT. It is translated as CASSFRLPGGHRAGELFF.

V usage is TRBV18 and J usage is TRBJ2-1; 9 bases line up with TRBD1. This CDR3 has 15 residues. The V segment lost 6 bases and the J segment 3 bases; nucleotides outside the gene matches: 6. Germline V lookup: CDR1 KGHSH, CDR2 LQKENI. The CDR3 reads CASSPGTGFYNEQFF. CDR3 coding DNA: TGTGCCAGCTCCCCCGGGACAGGGTTCTACAATGAGCAGTTCTTC.

V is TRBV7-9 and J is TRBJ1-1; TRBD1 aligns across 7 bases. The CDR3 contains 15 residues. V lost 3 bases to trimming and J lost 5 bases; unmatched junction nucleotides: 9. CDR1 and CDR2 (germline): SEHNR, FQNEAQ (reference sequence). The CDR3 nucleotides read TGTGCCAGCAGCTTGGGGATTAAGACAGGGACTGAAGCTTTCTTT. Its translation is CASSLGIKTGTEAFF.

The genes are TRBV4-1 and TRBJ1-5; D gene uncertain. Germline V lookup: CDR1 MGHRA, CDR2 YSYEKL. Trimming pared 2 bases from V and 3 bases from J, leaving 14 bases between. CDR3 length equals 16 residues. The CDR3, as DNA: TGCGCCAGCAGCCAAAGTGACCTTGGACCCAATCAGCCCCAGCATTTT. Its translation is CASSQSDLGPNQPQHF.